The 27 T cell receptor beta chains below were found in one sample sequenced in a study of T-cell memory formation after mild COVID-19. TCRdb reprocessed the 5' RACE reads via MiXCR and lists one record per CDR3 protein. The sample lists about 410,000 distinct CDR3 sequences; 15% to 20% were seen once. The source material was PBMCs or a T cell subset sorted from them (not recorded which). The receptors come from a young man who had mild COVID-19 (a few samples of this study predate the infection). Cell type and time point are not known.

This clonotype showed up just a few times. The chain uses TRBV7-2 and TRBJ2-1; 14 positions match TRBD2. The CDR3 has 15 amino acids. Germline V lookup: CDR1 SGHTA, CDR2 FQGNSA. The J segment lost 8 bases and the V segment lost 3 bases, leaving 3 bases of the junction unmatched. CDR3 sequence reads: CASSFGGLAGDEQFF. As DNA, the CDR3 is TGTGCCAGCAGCTTTGGGGGACTAGCGGGAGATGAGCAGTTCTTC.

The V and J genes are TRBV15 and TRBJ2-3; D gene unclear. Trimming cost V 0 bases and J 5 bases, with 12 bases left between them. Germline values: CDR1 LNHNV, CDR2 YYDKDF (reference sequence). This CDR3 comprises 15 residues. The CDR3 sequence: CATSRDETLIDTQYF. CDR3 in DNA: TGTGCCACCAGCAGAGATGAGACCCTCATAGATACGCAGTATTTT.

This clonotype has a handful of counts. The chain is built from TRBV27 and TRBJ2-7; D is perhaps TRBD2 (6 bases). CDR1 is MNHEY and CDR2 is SMNVEV in the germline V gene (reference sequence). V lost 5 bases and J lost 6, with 20 bases in between. The CDR3 sequence is 15 residues long. CDR3 in amino acids: CASSPPNSGPLEQYF. The CDR3 coding sequence is TGTGCCAGCAGTCCCCCAAACAGCGGGCCCCTCGAGCAGTACTTC.

Of note for this clonotype: This may stem from a read error, because a much larger clone lies one nucleotide away. V gene TRBV5-1 combines with J gene TRBJ1-6, with no clear D. This CDR3 contains 15 residues. The V gene's germline CDR1 is SGHRS and CDR2 YFSETQ. This CDR3 is CASSTQRTDGSPIHF. The DNA of the CDR3 is TGCGCCAGCAGCACCCAAAGGACCGACGGGTCACCCATCCACTTT.

This clonotype showed up just a few times. The chain links TRBV5-6 to TRBJ2-5; 13 bases match TRBD2. This CDR3 is built from 14 residues. V was clipped by 4 bases and J by 4 bases; unmatched bases: 1. Germline assignment: CDR1 SGHDT and CDR2 YYEEEE. CDR3 sequence: CASSGTSGVETQYF. The CDR3 coding sequence is TGTGCCAGCAGCGGGACTAGCGGGGTAGAGACCCAGTACTTC.

The chain links TRBV7-2 to TRBJ2-3; 11 nucleotides agree with TRBD2. This CDR3 has 16 residues. V dropped 10 bases and J dropped 4; count of bases not matched to a gene: 13. Germline values: CDR1 SGHTA, CDR2 FQGNSA. The CDR3 coding sequence is TGTGCCACTAGACCGGGACTAGCGGTGGTGGCAGATACGCAGTATTTT. This sequence encodes CATRPGLAVVADTQYF.

This clonotype was counted between two and nine times. The chain employs TRBV20-1 and TRBJ1-5; D gene unclear. The CDR3 spans 13 residues. Germline V gene sequence: CDR1 DFQATT, CDR2 SNEGSKA (reference sequence). Trimming took off 6 bases at V and 0 bases at J, with 9 bases between the two ends. The CDR3, as DNA: TGCAGTGCGTGGGCTTTTAGCAATCAGCCCCAGCATTTT. It encodes CSAWAFSNQPQHF.

This clonotype was seen a few times. The V and J genes are TRBV7-2 and TRBJ2-7, with D perhaps given as TRBD1 or TRBD2 (5 bases each). Between the trimmed V and J ends, which lost 1 base and 6 bases, there was a span of 7 bases. There are 12 residues in the CDR3. The germline V gene encodes CDR1 SGHTA and CDR2 FQGNSA. The CDR3 region has the DNA TGTGCCAGCAGCTTAGGAGGGACCGAGCAGTACGTC. It specifies CASSLGGTEQYV.

This clonotype came up many times. This chain joins TRBV7-2 and TRBJ1-2, with 7 bases that match TRBD1. Germline V gene data show CDR1 as SGHTA and CDR2 as FQGNSA. CDR3 length equals 12 residues. Trimming removed 9 bases from V and 4 bases from J; junction bases left unmatched: 5. Here the CDR3 reads CASQGDGYGYTF. In DNA, the CDR3 is TGTGCCAGTCAGGGGGACGGCTATGGCTACACCTTC.

This CDR3 reads CASSTGQRQETQYF. The CDR3 region has the DNA TGCGCCAGCAGCACGGGACAAAGACAAGAGACCCAGTACTTC. This sequence joins TRBV5-1 and TRBJ2-5; TRBD1 is a possible D gene (6 bases). This CDR3 has 14 amino acids. V was cut by 4 bases and J by 2 bases, with 12 bases left in between. Germline CDR1 reads SGHRS; CDR2 reads YFSETQ.

This clonotype has a single count. The rearrangement uses TRBV4-3 and TRBJ2-1, with TRBD1 matching 9 bases. Germline CDR1 is LGHNA and CDR2 is YSLEER. This CDR3 is built from 14 residues. J gave up 10 bases and V 0 bases, and 4 bases lay outside the gene matches. The CDR3 region is CASSQETGGWEQFF. The CDR3 region has the DNA TGCGCCAGCAGCCAAGAGACAGGGGGTTGGGAGCAGTTCTTC.

The chain recombines TRBV5-1 with TRBJ1-1; D is ambiguous. This CDR3 spans 14 amino acids. V was shortened by 2 bases and J by 10 bases, with 18 bases between the two germline ends. The germline V gene has CDR1 SGHRS and CDR2 YFSETQ. The DNA of the CDR3 is TGCGCCAGCAGCTTACTCCCATCCATGGTAGGAGCTTTCTTT. The encoded protein is CASSLLPSMVGAFF.

This clonotype has a handful of counts. This sequence joins TRBV6-2 or TRBV6-3 and TRBJ2-7; 10 positions match TRBD2. Germline assignment: CDR1 MNHEY and CDR2 SVGEGT. The CDR3 covers 15 residues. V was clipped by 6 bases and J by 2 bases; unmatched bases: 7. Here the CDR3 DNA reads TGTGCCAGCAGAACCGGGCTAGCGGGGGCCTACGAGCAGTACTTC. It is translated as CASRTGLAGAYEQYF.

This clonotype has only a few counts. The chain joins TRBV21-1 to TRBJ2-7; the DNA was not compared with TRBD1, the D call given in the table. TRBV21-1 constitutes a pseudogene. CDR3 length equals 14 residues. The CDR3 protein is CASSYRDRGQEQYF. CDR3 in DNA: TGTGCCAGCAGCTACAGGGACAGGGGGCAGGAGCAGTACTTC.

The genes are TRBV7-9 and TRBJ2-3; D might be TRBD2 (6 bases). Germline V gene data show CDR1 as SEHNR and CDR2 as FQNEAQ (reference sequence). Trimming removed 5 bases at V and 8 bases at J, with 17 bases between. The CDR3 has 14 residues. DNA for the CDR3: TGTGCCAGCAGCCTGCTAAGCGGGCCCGGTACGCAGTATTTT. As protein: CASSLLSGPGTQYF.

This chain links TRBV5-1 with TRBJ1-3; no clear D. The germline V and J ends were trimmed by 4 bases and 2 bases, with 13 bases remaining between them. Germline assignment: CDR1 SGHRS and CDR2 YFSETQ. CDR3 size: 15 residues. The CDR3, as DNA: TGCGCCAGCAGCCCTGCCCCAACCCCTGGAAACACCATATATTTT. Translating it yields CASSPAPTPGNTIYF.

The chain combines TRBV12-3 or TRBV12-4 with TRBJ1-5; weak D call: TRBD1 (6 bases). Trimming stripped 0 bases from V and 8 bases from J, with 14 bases between. The CDR3 loop spans 15 amino acids. The CDR3 region is CASSLALRGSEPQHF. In DNA, the CDR3 is TGTGCCAGCAGTTTAGCGTTAAGGGGGAGCGAGCCCCAGCATTTT.

The table lists this clonotype with a few counts. Here the CDR3 DNA reads TGTGCCAGCAGTCATGGACAGGGCGGAAATTCACCCCTCCACTTT. Protein product: CASSHGQGGNSPLHF. V usage is TRBV12-3 or TRBV12-4 and J usage is TRBJ1-6; TRBD1 matches at 8 bases. This CDR3 spans 15 amino acids. V dropped 5 bases and J dropped 7; count of bases not matched to a gene: 7.

This clonotype was picked up one time. The genes are TRBV4-2 and TRBJ2-7, with a weak D call TRBD2 (6 bases). This CDR3 is 14 amino acids long. CDR1 is LGHNA and CDR2 is YNFKEQ in the germline V gene. Trimming stripped 2 bases from V and 3 bases from J, with 11 bases between. DNA for the CDR3: TGTGCCAGCAGCCAATTTCGGGGGAGCTACGAGCAGTACTTC. This sequence encodes CASSQFRGSYEQYF.

V is TRBV27 and J is TRBJ1-2; a weak D match, TRBD1 (5 bases). V lost 4 bases and J 9 bases, leaving 12 bases between the germline ends. CDR1 and CDR2 from the germline V gene are MNHEY and SMNVEV (reference sequence). The CDR3 length is 12 residues. Written as DNA, the CDR3 is TGTGCCAGCAGTTCAGTAGGGGCTAGCTACACCTTC. Translating gives CASSSVGASYTF.

This clonotype occurred many times. The V call is TRBV7-2, the J call TRBJ1-1; D is perhaps TRBD1 (6 bases). Trimming stripped 3 bases from V and 4 bases from J, with 12 bases between. CDR3 length: 14 residues. Germline lookup yields CDR1 SGHTA and CDR2 FQGNSA. The CDR3 coding sequence is TGTGCCAGCAGCTTTGGGACACCGGTCACTGAAGCTTTCTTT. Its protein is CASSFGTPVTEAFF.

This clonotype was counted between two and nine times. This rearrangement joins TRBV4-1 to TRBJ2-7; a weak D match, TRBD1 (7 bases). In germline, CDR1 is MGHRA, CDR2 YSYEKL. Trimming removed 3 bases at V and 1 base at J, with 10 bases between. This CDR3 contains 14 residues. In nucleotides, the CDR3 is TGCGCCAGCAGCCATCCAGGGGGGTCCTACGAGCAGTACTTC. Its protein is CASSHPGGSYEQYF.

The J gene is TRBJ2-1, the V gene TRBV15; TRBD2 matches 8 bases. CDR3 size: 15 residues. Germline values: CDR1 LNHNV, CDR2 YYDKDF (reference sequence). The V segment lost 4 bases and the J segment 5 bases; nucleotides outside the gene matches: 7. The CDR3 loop reads CATSKPAGVNNEQFF. CDR3 DNA: TGTGCCACCAGCAAGCCAGCGGGGGTTAACAATGAGCAGTTCTTC. The full variable domain, completed using reference TRBV15 and TRBJ2-1, is DAMVIQNPRYQVTQFGKPVTLSCSQTLNHNVMYWYQQKSSQAPKLLFHYYDKDFNNEADTPDNFQSRRPNTSFCFLDIRSPGLGDTAMYLCATSKPAGVNNEQFFGPGTRLTVL.

The chain uses TRBV4-1 and TRBJ2-7, with 8 bases identical to TRBD2. This CDR3 is 15 amino acids long. The germline V gene encodes CDR1 MGHRA and CDR2 YSYEKL. With 0 bases clipped from V and 4 bases from J, the junction kept 5 bases outside the gene matches. The CDR3 nucleotides are TGCGCCAGCAGCCAAGAGCGGGGGGCCGGATACGAGCAGTACGTC. It encodes CASSQERGAGYEQYV.

This clonotype was seen only once. The chain recombines TRBV10-2 with TRBJ2-2, with D perhaps TRBD1 (7 bases). V shed 6 bases and J shed 7 bases, with 30 bases lying between them. There are 19 residues in the CDR3. Germline V gene sequence: CDR1 WSHSY, CDR2 SAAADI. For the CDR3, the DNA is TGCGCCAGCAGACCATCTAGGGACAGAGTGGGGGGACCTAGCGGGGAGCTGTTTTTT. Its protein product is CASRPSRDRVGGPSGELFF.

The V call is TRBV4-3, the J call TRBJ2-3, with D perhaps matching TRBD2 (6 bases). V lost 0 bases to trimming and J lost 2 bases, with 21 bases between them. This CDR3 has 19 residues. Germline V gene sequence: CDR1 LGHNA, CDR2 YSLEER. The CDR3 nucleotides read TGCGCCAGCAGCCAAGATCTCGCGGGAATGAATACGTTCACAGATACGCAGTATTTT. As protein: CASSQDLAGMNTFTDTQYF.

This clonotype has more than one count but fewer than ten. The genes are TRBV7-8 and TRBJ2-7; TRBD2 matches at 12 bases. V lost 0 bases and J lost 4; bases outside the gene matches: 13. Germline loops: CDR1 SGHVS, CDR2 FQNEAQ. This CDR3 is built from 19 residues. The DNA of the CDR3 is TGTGCCAGCAGCTTAGCGACTAGCGGGGGCCTACTACAGCCATACGAGCAGTACTTC. It is translated as CASSLATSGGLLQPYEQYF.